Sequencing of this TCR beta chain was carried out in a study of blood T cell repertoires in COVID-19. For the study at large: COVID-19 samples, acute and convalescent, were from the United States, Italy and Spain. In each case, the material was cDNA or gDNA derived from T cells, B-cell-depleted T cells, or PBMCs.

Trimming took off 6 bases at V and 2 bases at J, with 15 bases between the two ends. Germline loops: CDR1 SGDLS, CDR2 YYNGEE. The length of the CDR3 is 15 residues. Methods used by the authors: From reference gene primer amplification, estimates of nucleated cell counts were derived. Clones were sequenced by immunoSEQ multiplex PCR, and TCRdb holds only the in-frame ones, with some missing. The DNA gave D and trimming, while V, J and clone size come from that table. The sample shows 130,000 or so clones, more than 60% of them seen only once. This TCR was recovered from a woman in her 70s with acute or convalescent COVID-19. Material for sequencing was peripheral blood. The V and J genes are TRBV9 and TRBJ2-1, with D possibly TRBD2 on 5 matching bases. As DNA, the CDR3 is TGTGCCAGCAAAAAAGAGGACTTACCCTACAATGAGCAGTTCTTC. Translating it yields CASKKEDLPYNEQFF.